These 14 T cell receptor beta chains share one sample of origin, sequenced in a study of cytomegalovirus exposure and HLA in healthy donors. Some clones are missing from TCRdb's copy, which holds only in-frame ones; the method was immunoSEQ multiplex PCR. The sample records under 150,000 clones, around 87% being singletons. Input material: PBMCs. Receptors were obtained from a man younger than 30 in good health and CMV-seropositive.

The chain has TRBV5-1 and TRBJ1-3, with D unresolved. V lost 4 bases and J 0 bases, leaving 8 bases between the germline ends. Germline V CDR1 and CDR2: SGHRS, YFSETQ. This CDR3 has 14 residues. This CDR3 reads CASSPVSSGNTIYF. The DNA of the CDR3 is TGCGCCAGCAGCCCAGTCTCCTCTGGAAACACCATATATTTT.

This sequence joins TRBV29-1 and TRBJ1-2; weak D call: TRBD1 (5 bases). The V gene's germline CDR1 is SQVTM and CDR2 ANQGSEA. V lost 2 bases and J 4 bases, leaving 8 bases between the germline ends. This CDR3 has 12 residues. The CDR3 region is CSVEMGLYGYTF. In nucleotides, the CDR3 is TGCAGCGTTGAAATGGGGCTCTATGGCTACACCTTC. Full variable domain (remainder filled in from reference TRBV29-1 and TRBJ1-2): SAVISQKPSRDICQRGTSLTIQCQVDSQVTMMFWYRQQPGQSLTLIATANQGSEATYESGFVIDKFPISRPNLTFSTLTVSNMSPEDSSIYLCSVEMGLYGYTFGSGTRLTVV.

This clone is a singleton in its sample. The rearrangement joins TRBV7-3 to TRBJ2-2, with D tentatively TRBD2 (6 bases). The CDR3 contains 15 residues. The germline gives CDR1 SGHTA, CDR2 FQGTGA. The ends were cut back, 5 bases at V and 3 bases at J, with 13 bases in the middle. This CDR3 reads CASSLGGLDTGELFF. CDR3 DNA sequence: TGTGCCAGCAGCCTCGGGGGTTTGGACACCGGGGAGCTGTTTTTT.

The chain couples TRBV13 to TRBJ1-1; D uncertain. The CDR3 has 13 amino acids. Germline values: CDR1 PRHDT, CDR2 FYEKMQ (reference sequence). The V and J ends lost 5 bases and 1 base respectively, with 8 bases between them. The CDR3 here is CASSPAGNTEAFF. CDR3 DNA: TGTGCCAGCAGCCCTGCAGGGAACACTGAAGCTTTCTTT.

The chain uses TRBV4-1 and TRBJ2-7; possibly TRBD2 for D (6 bases). From germline, CDR1 is MGHRA and CDR2 YSYEKL. CDR3 size: 15 residues. The ends were cut back, 4 bases at V and 0 bases at J, with 13 bases in the middle. This CDR3 reads CASSPGWRGSYEQYF. The CDR3 DNA reads as TGCGCCAGCAGCCCCGGGTGGAGGGGCTCCTACGAGCAGTACTTC.

The gene calls are TRBV23-1 and TRBJ2-2; D perhaps matches TRBD1 (6 bases). TRBV23-1 is placed among ORFs of uncertain function. The CDR3 covers 15 residues. V gave up 6 bases and J gave up 4 bases, with 15 bases separating them. DNA for the CDR3: TGCGCCAGCAGAGGGGACACGCTTAGCACCGGGGAGCTGTTTTTT. As protein: CASRGDTLSTGELFF.

V and J are TRBV10-2 and TRBJ1-1; 8 nucleotides line up with TRBD1. V lost 6 bases, J lost 4 bases, and 13 bases stayed unmatched. CDR1 and CDR2 from the germline V gene are WSHSY and SAAADI. The CDR3 contains 16 residues. The DNA of the CDR3 is TGCGCCAGCAGGGTAAGGGACAGGCTCGGCAGCACTGAAGCTTTCTTT. Encoded protein: CASRVRDRLGSTEAFF.

The rearrangement uses TRBV7-8 and TRBJ2-1; TRBD2 aligns across 10 bases. Germline trimming cut 1 base from V and 9 bases from J; bases unmatched to any gene: 6. This CDR3 spans 15 amino acids. Germline values: CDR1 SGHVS, CDR2 FQNEAQ. The CDR3 loop is CASSLERGGRTEQFF. Written as DNA, the CDR3 is TGTGCCAGCAGCTTAGAGCGGGGGGGCCGGACTGAGCAGTTCTTC. Based on the CDR3 plus reference TRBV7-8 and TRBJ2-1, the full variable domain is GAGVSQSPRYKVAKRGQDVALRCDPISGHVSLFWYQQALGQGPEFLTYFQNEAQLDKSGLPSDRFFAERPEGSVSTLKIQRTQQEDSAVYLCASSLERGGRTEQFFGPGTRLTVL.

J is TRBJ2-5 and V is TRBV7-7; D may be TRBD2 (5 bases). This CDR3 comprises 17 residues. V was cut by 4 bases and J by 0 bases, with 18 bases left in between. CDR1 and CDR2 (germline): SSHAT, FNYEAQ (reference sequence). The DNA for the CDR3 is TGTGCCAGCAGCTCCAACGATTATCCGGGGAACCAAGAGACCCAGTACTTC. It specifies CASSSNDYPGNQETQYF.

The V gene is TRBV6-4, the J gene TRBJ2-3; 7 bases align to TRBD1. V lost 0 bases and J lost 7; bases outside the gene matches: 10. CDR1 and CDR2 from the germline V gene are MRHNA and SNTAGT. The CDR3 consists of 16 residues. The CDR3 region has the DNA TGTGCCAGCAGTGACTCCCCGGGTCAGGGGGTGAATACGCAGTATTTT. Its protein is CASSDSPGQGVNTQYF.

On this clone: One end of the junction varies from germline; a read error may be responsible. V is TRBV7-9 and J is TRBJ1-3; D not resolved. The CDR3 runs to 16 residues. Germline V gives CDR1 SEHNR, CDR2 FQNEAQ (reference sequence). CDR3 DNA: TGTGCCAGCACCTTAGACGGCCCGGGCGGGGGAAACACCATATATTTT. It encodes CASTLDGPGGGNTIYF.

This sequence joins TRBV11-2 and TRBJ1-4; 9 bases agree with TRBD1. Trimming took 5 bases from V and 8 from J; bases not matched to a gene: 6. The germline V gene has CDR1 SGHAT and CDR2 FQNNGV. The CDR3 is 14 residues long. The CDR3 region has the DNA TGTGCCAGCAGCGAACAGGGGGCGAGGGAAAAACTGTTTTTT. As protein: CASSEQGAREKLFF.

This chain joins TRBV6-1 and TRBJ2-7; 8 positions match TRBD1. V lost 6 bases, J lost 4 bases, and 5 bases stayed unmatched. Germline V gene lookup returns CDR1 MNHNS and CDR2 SASEGT. The CDR3 sequence is 13 residues long. CDR3 coding DNA: TGTGCCAGCAGGCCGGGACAGGTATACGAGCAGTACTTC. This codes for CASRPGQVYEQYF.

The V and J genes are TRBV2 and TRBJ2-1; 7 nucleotides line up with TRBD2. The CDR3 contains 15 residues. The trim removed 4 bases at V and 0 bases at J, leaving 3 bases unmatched. The germline CDR1 and CDR2 sequences are SNHLY and FYNNEI. The CDR3 is CASSVWGGSYNEQFF. DNA for the CDR3: TGTGCCAGCAGTGTTTGGGGGGGCTCCTACAATGAGCAGTTCTTC.